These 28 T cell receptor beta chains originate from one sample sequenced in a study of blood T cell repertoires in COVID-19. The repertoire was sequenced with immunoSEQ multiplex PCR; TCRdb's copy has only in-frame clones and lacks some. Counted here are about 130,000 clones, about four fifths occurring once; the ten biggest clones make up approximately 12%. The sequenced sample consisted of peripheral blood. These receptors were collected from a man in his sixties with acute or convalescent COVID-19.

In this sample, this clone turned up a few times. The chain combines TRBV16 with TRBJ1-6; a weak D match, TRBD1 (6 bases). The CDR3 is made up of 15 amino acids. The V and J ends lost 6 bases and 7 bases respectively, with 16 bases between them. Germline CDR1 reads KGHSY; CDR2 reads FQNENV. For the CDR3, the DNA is TGTGCCAGCAGGCTGATGACAGGTCTAAATTCACCCCTCCACTTT. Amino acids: CASRLMTGLNSPLHF.

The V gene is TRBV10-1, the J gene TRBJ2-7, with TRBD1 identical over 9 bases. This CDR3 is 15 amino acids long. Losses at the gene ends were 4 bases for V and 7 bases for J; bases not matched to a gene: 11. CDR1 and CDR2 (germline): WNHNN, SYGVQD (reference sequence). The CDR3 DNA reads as TGCGCCAGCAGTGCAACGGACAGGGGAGTGGGAGAGCAGTACTTC. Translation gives CASSATDRGVGEQYF.

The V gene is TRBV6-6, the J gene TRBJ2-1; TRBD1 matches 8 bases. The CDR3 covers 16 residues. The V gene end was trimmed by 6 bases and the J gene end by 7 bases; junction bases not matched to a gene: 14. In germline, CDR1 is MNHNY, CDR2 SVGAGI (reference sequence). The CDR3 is CASSGDRLTGANEQFF. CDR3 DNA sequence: TGTGCCAGCAGCGGGGACAGGCTTACGGGAGCGAATGAGCAGTTCTTC.

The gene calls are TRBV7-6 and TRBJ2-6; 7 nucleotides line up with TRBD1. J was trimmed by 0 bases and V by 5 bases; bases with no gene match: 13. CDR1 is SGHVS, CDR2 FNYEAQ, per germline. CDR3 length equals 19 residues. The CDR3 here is CASSRDRPSPFSGANVLTF. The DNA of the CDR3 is TGTGCCAGCAGCCGGGACAGACCGTCCCCATTCTCTGGGGCCAACGTCCTGACTTTC.

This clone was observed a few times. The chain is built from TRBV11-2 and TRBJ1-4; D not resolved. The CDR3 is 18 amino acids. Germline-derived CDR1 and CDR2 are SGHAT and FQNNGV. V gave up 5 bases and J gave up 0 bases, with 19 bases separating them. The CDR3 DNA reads TGTGCCAGCAGCCAGCGGACGGGTAAATCTGCAACTAATGAAAAACTGTTTTTT. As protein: CASSQRTGKSATNEKLFF.

In DNA form, the CDR3 reads TGTGCCACCAGCAGAGATATAGGACTCCCGGGAGGCTACACCTTC. Protein: CATSRDIGLPGGYTF. J is TRBJ1-2 and V is TRBV15, with D unclear. Trimming removed 0 bases at V and 8 bases at J, with 16 bases between. Germline assignment: CDR1 LNHNV and CDR2 YYDKDF (reference sequence). This CDR3 comprises 15 residues. The variable domain in full, with the rest retrieved from reference TRBV15 and TRBJ1-2, is DAMVIQNPRYQVTQFGKPVTLSCSQTLNHNVMYWYQQKSSQAPKLLFHYYDKDFNNEADTPDNFQSRRPNTSFCFLDIRSPGLGDTAMYLCATSRDIGLPGGYTFGSGTRLTVV.

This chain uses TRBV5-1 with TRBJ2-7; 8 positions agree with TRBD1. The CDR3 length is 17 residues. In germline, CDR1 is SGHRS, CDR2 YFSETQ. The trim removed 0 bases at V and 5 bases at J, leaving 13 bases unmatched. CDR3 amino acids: CASSLESTGGIRNEQYF. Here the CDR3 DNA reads TGCGCCAGCAGCTTGGAAAGCACAGGGGGGATTCGCAACGAGCAGTACTTC.

The chain's CDR3 is CASSRSRYSTDTQYF. The CDR3 DNA reads TGTGCCAGCAGCCGTAGTCGGTACTCCACAGATACGCAGTATTTT. This chain links TRBV3-1 (or the pseudogene TRBV3-2) with TRBJ2-3; D ambiguous. V dropped 4 bases and J dropped 2 bases, with 13 bases sitting between them. Per germline, CDR1 LGHDT and CDR2 YNNKEL (reference sequence). The CDR3 loop spans 15 amino acids.

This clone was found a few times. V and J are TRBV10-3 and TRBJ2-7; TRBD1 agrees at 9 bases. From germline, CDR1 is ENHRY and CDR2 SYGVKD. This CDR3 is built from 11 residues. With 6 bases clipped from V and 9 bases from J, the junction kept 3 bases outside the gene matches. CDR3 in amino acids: CAIRQGAVQYF. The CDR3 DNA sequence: TGTGCCATCAGACAGGGGGCGGTGCAGTACTTC.

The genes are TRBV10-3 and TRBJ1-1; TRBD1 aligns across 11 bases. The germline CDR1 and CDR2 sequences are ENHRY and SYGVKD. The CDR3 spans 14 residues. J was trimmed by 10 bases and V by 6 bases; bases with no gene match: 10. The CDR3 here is CAISPPGQGAGAFF. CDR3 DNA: TGTGCCATCAGCCCCCCCGGACAGGGGGCCGGAGCTTTCTTT.

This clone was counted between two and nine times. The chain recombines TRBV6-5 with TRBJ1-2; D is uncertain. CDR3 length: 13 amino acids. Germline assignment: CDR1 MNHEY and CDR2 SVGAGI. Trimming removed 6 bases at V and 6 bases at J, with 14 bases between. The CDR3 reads CASSPINLDGYTF. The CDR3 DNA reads TGTGCCAGCAGCCCGATAAACCTAGATGGCTACACCTTC.

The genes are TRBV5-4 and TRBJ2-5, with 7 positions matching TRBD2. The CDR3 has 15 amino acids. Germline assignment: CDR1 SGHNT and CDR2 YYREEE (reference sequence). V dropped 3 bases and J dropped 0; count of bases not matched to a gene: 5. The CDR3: CASSSPSGDQETQYF. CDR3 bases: TGTGCCAGCAGCTCCCCTAGCGGAGACCAAGAGACCCAGTACTTC.

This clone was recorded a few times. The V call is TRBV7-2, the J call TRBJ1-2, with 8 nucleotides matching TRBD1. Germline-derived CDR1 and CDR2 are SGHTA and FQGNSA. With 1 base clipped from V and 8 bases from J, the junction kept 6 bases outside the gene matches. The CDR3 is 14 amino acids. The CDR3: CASSLVGQGYGYTF. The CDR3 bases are TGTGCCAGCAGCTTAGTTGGACAGGGCTACGGCTACACCTTC.

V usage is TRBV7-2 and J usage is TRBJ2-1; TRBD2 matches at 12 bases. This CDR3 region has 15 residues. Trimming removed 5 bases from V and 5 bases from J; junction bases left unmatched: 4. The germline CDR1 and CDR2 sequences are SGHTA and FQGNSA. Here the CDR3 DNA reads TGTGCCAGCAGCCACGGACTAGCGGGAAACAATGAGCAGTTCTTC. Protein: CASSHGLAGNNEQFF.

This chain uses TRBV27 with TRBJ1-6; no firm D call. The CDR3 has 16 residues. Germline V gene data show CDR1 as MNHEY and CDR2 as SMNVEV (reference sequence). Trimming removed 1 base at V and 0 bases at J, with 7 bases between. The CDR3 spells CASSLFAGSYNSPLHF. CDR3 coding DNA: TGTGCCAGCAGTTTATTCGCAGGCTCCTATAATTCACCCCTCCACTTT.

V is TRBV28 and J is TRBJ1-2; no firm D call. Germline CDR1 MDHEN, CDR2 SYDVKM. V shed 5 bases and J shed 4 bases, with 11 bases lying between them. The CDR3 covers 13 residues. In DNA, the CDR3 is TGTGCCAGCAGTCCTAGATCTCGCTATGGCTACACCTTC. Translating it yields CASSPRSRYGYTF.

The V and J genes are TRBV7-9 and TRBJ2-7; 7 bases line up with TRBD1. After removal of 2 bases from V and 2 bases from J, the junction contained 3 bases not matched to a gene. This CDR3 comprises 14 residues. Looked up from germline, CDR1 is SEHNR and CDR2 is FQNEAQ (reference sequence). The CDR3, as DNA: TGTGCCAGCAGCTTAATAGGGGGCGCCTACGAGCAGTACTTC. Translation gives CASSLIGGAYEQYF.

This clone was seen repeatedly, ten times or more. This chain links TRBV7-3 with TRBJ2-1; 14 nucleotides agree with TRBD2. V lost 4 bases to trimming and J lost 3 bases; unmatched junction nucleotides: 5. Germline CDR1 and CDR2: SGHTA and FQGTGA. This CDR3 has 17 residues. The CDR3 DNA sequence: TGTGCCAGCAGCTCCGCGACTAGCGGGAGGGTCTACAATGAGCAGTTCTTC. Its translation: CASSSATSGRVYNEQFF.

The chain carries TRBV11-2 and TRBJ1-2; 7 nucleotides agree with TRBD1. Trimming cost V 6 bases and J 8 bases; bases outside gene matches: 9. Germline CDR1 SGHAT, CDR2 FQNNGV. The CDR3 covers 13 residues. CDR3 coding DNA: TGTGCCAGCAGATTCACAGGGGCTCACGGCTACACCTTC. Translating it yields CASRFTGAHGYTF.

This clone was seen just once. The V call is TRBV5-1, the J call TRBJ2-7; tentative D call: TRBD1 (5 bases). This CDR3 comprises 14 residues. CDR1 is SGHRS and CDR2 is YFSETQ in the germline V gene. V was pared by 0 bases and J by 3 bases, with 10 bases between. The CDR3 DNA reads TGCGCCAGCAGCTTGGCTTTACAGGACTACGAGCAGTACTTC. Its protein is CASSLALQDYEQYF.

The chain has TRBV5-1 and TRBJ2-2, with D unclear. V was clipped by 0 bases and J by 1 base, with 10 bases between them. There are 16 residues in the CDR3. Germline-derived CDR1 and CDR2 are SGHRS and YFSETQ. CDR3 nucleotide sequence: TGCGCCAGCAGCTTGGGGCCAATAATGAACACCGGGGAGCTGTTTTTT. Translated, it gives CASSLGPIMNTGELFF.

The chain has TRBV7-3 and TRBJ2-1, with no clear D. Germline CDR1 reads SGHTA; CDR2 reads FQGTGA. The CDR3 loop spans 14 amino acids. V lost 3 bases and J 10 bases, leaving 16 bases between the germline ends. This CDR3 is CASSLNPANREQFF. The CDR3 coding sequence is TGTGCCAGCAGCTTGAATCCAGCGAACCGAGAGCAGTTCTTC.

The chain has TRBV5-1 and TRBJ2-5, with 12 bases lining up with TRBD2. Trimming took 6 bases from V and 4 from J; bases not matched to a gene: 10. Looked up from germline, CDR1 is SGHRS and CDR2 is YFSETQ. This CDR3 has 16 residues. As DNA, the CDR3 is TGCGCCAGCACAGTGCCGGGACTAGCGGGCTCAGAGACCCAGTACTTC. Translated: CASTVPGLAGSETQYF.

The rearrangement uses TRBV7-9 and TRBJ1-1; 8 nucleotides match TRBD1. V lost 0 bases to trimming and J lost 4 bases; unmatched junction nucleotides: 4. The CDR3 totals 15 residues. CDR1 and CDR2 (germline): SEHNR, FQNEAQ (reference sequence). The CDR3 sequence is CASSLALTGGTEAFF. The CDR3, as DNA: TGTGCCAGCAGCTTAGCTCTTACAGGGGGCACTGAAGCTTTCTTT.

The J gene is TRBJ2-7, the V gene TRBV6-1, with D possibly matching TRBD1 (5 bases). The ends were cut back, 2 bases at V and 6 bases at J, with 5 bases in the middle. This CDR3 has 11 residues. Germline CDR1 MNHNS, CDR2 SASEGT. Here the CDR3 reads CASSERGEQYF. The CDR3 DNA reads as TGTGCCAGCAGTGAAAGGGGCGAGCAGTACTTC.

The chain's CDR3 is CASSQDRGTFGEKLFF. CDR3 nucleotides: TGTGCCAGCAGCCAAGATAGGGGAACATTCGGTGAAAAACTGTTTTTT. V and J are TRBV3-1 (or the pseudogene TRBV3-2) and TRBJ1-4, with D perhaps TRBD1 (5 bases). Germline V lookup: CDR1 LGHDT, CDR2 YNNKEL (reference sequence). The CDR3 extends over 16 amino acids. The V gene lost 0 bases and the J gene lost 7 bases, with 15 bases spanning the gap.

DNA of the CDR3: TGTGCCATCGAAAGGTCGGGTGTTGCTGGCTACACCTTC. Its translation: CAIERSGVAGYTF. V and J are TRBV24-1 and TRBJ1-2; unclear D gene. The germline gives CDR1 KGHDR, CDR2 SFDVKD. Trimming cost V 11 bases and J 7 bases, with 19 bases left between them. The CDR3 is 13 amino acids.

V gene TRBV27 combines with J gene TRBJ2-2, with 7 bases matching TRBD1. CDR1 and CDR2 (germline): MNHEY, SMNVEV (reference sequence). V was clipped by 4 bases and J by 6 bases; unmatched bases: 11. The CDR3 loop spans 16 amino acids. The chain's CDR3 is CASSSRLTGMAGELFF. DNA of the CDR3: TGTGCCAGCAGTTCCCGATTGACAGGGATGGCCGGGGAGCTGTTTTTT.